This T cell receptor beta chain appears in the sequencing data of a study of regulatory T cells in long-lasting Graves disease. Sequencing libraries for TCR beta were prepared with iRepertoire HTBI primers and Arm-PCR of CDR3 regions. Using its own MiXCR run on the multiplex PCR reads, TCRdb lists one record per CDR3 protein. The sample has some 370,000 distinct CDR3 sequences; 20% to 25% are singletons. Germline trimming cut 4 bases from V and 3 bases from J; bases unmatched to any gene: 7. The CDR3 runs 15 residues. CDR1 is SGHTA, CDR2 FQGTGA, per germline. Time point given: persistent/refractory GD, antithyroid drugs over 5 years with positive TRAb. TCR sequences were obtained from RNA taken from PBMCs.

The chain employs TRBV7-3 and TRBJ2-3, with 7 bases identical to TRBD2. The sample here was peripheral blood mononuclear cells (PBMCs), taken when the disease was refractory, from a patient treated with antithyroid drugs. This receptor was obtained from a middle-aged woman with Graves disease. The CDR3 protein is CASSSQAGSTDTQYF. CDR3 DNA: TGTGCCAGCAGCTCTCAAGCGGGATCAACAGATACGCAGTATTTT.